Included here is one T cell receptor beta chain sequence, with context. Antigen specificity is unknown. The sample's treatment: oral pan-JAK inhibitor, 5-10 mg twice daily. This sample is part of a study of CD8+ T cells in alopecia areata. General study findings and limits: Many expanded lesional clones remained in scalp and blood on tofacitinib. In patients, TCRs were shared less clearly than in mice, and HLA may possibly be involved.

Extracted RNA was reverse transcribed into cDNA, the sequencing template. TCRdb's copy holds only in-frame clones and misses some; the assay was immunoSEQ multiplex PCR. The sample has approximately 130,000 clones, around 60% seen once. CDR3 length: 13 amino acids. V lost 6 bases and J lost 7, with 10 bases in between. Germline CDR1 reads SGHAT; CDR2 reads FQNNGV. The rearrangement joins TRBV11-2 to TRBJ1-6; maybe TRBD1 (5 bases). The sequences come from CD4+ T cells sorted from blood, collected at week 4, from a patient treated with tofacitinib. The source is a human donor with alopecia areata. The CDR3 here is CASSLTANSPLHF. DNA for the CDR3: TGTGCCAGCAGTTTGACAGCCAATTCACCCCTCCACTTT.